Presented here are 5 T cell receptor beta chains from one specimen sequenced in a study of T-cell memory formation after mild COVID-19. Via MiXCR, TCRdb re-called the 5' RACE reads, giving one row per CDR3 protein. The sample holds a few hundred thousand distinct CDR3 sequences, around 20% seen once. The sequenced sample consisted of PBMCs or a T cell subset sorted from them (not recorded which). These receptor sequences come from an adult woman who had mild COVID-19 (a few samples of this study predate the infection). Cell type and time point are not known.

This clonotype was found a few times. DNA for the CDR3: TGTGCCAGCAGTTTTAACAGGGCCACAGATACGCAGTATTTT. Its protein is CASSFNRATDTQYF. The gene calls are TRBV12-3 or TRBV12-4 and TRBJ2-3; possibly TRBD1 for D (6 bases). CDR3 length: 14 amino acids. V gave up 3 bases and J gave up 2 bases, with 9 bases separating them.

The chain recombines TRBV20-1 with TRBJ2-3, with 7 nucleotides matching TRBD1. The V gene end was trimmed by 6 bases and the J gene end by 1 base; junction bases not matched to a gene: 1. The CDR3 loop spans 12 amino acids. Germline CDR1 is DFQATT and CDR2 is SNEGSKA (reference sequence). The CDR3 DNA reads TGCAGTGCCGGACAGGGCACAGATACGCAGTATTTT. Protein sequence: CSAGQGTDTQYF.

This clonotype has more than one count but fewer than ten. CDR3: CASSLALAGGTDTQYF. The CDR3 nucleotides are TGTGCCAGCAGCTTAGCTCTAGCGGGGGGCACAGATACGCAGTATTTT. V and J are TRBV13 and TRBJ2-3; 10 positions match TRBD2. The germline CDR1 and CDR2 sequences are PRHDT and FYEKMQ (reference sequence). CDR3 length equals 16 residues. V gave up 1 base and J gave up 1 base; unmatched junction bases: 2.

DNA for the CDR3: TGTGCCAGCAGCGTAAGTACTAGCGTCACAGATACGCAGTATTTT. As protein: CASSVSTSVTDTQYF. The gene calls are TRBV9 and TRBJ2-3, with 7 bases matching TRBD2. The CDR3 contains 15 residues. V trimming: 1 base; J trimming: 2 bases; junction bases outside the gene matches: 4. Per the germline V gene, CDR1 is SGDLS and CDR2 is YYNGEE.

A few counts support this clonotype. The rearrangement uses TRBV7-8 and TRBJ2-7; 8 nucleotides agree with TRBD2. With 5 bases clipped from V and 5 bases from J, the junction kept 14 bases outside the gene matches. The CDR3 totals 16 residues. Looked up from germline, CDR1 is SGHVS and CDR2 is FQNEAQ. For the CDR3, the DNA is TGTGCCAGCAGCCAGGAGCAAGCGGGAGTGGCAAACGAGCAGTACTTC. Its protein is CASSQEQAGVANEQYF.